This is a list of T cell receptor beta chains from one sample in a study of blood T cell repertoires in COVID-19. Here immunoSEQ multiplex PCR was the method, and the copy in TCRdb shows in-frame clones only, minus some. The data contain 90,000 to 120,000 clones, around 89% of them singletons. The specimen was peripheral blood. The receptors come from a woman of 80 years or more with acute or convalescent COVID-19. The CDR3 runs from the conserved cysteine through the conserved F or W. A D gene is named only where the DNA matches it firmly. Size tells how often a clone was seen (once, few, many) or the class of an expanded clone, and some rows leave it out.

TRBJ2-2 | - | TRBD1 | TRBV27 | CASSLFSGTANTGELFF | TGTGCCAGCAGTTTATTTTCCGGGACAGCCAACACCGGGGAGCTGTTTTTT
TRBJ2-7 | - | - | TRBV3-1/TRBV3-2 | CASSQEANYYEQYF | TGTGCCAGCAGCCAAGAGGCCAATTACTACGAGCAGTACTTC
TRBJ1-2 | few | - | TRBV6-4 | CASSESEISYGYTF | TGTGCCAGCAGTGAAAGCGAGATCAGCTATGGCTACACCTTC
TRBJ1-1 | - | TRBD1 | TRBV27 | CASSPGQGILTNTEAFF | TGTGCCAGCAGTCCGGGACAGGGGATACTAACGAACACTGAAGCTTTCTTT
TRBJ1-5 | - | - | TRBV7-9 | CASSLDNNQPQHF | TGTGCCAGCAGCTTGGACAACAATCAGCCCCAGCATTTT
TRBJ1-5 | - | - | TRBV5-5 | CASSFWASNQPQHF | TGTGCCAGCAGCTTTTGGGCTAGCAATCAGCCCCAGCATTTT
TRBJ1-3 | once | TRBD1 | TRBV15 | CATSRDLGQGYNTIYF | TGTGCCACCAGCAGAGACTTGGGACAGGGTTATAACACCATATATTTT
TRBJ2-1 | - | TRBD1 | TRBV24-1 | CATGDSRHNEQFF | TGTGCCACGGGGGACAGTCGCCACAATGAGCAGTTCTTC
TRBJ2-5 | - | TRBD2 | TRBV19 | CASSTSGGAGETQYF | TGTGCCAGTAGCACTAGCGGGGGGGCCGGGGAGACCCAGTACTTC
TRBJ2-3 | few | - | TRBV2 | CASSVTDTQYF | TGTGCCAGCAGTGTAACAGATACGCAGTATTTT
TRBJ2-7 | - | - | TRBV19 | CASSMFGVGDEQYF | TGTGCCAGTAGTATGTTCGGGGTCGGAGATGAGCAGTACTTC
TRBJ1-5 | - | TRBD1 | TRBV9 | CASSATGGNQPQHF | TGTGCCAGCAGCGCAACAGGGGGCAATCAGCCCCAGCATTTT
TRBJ1-5 | - | - | TRBV2 | CASSGQNTGQPQHF | TGTGCCAGCAGTGGGCAAAACACAGGTCAGCCCCAGCATTTT
TRBJ2-1 | - | TRBD2 | TRBV7-7 | CASSSTSGAYNEQFF | TGTGCCAGCAGCTCGACTAGCGGGGCTTACAATGAGCAGTTCTTC
TRBJ2-5 | - | - | TRBV20-1 | CSASGQRGETQYF | TGCAGTGCTAGTGGTCAGCGCGGAGAGACCCAGTACTTC